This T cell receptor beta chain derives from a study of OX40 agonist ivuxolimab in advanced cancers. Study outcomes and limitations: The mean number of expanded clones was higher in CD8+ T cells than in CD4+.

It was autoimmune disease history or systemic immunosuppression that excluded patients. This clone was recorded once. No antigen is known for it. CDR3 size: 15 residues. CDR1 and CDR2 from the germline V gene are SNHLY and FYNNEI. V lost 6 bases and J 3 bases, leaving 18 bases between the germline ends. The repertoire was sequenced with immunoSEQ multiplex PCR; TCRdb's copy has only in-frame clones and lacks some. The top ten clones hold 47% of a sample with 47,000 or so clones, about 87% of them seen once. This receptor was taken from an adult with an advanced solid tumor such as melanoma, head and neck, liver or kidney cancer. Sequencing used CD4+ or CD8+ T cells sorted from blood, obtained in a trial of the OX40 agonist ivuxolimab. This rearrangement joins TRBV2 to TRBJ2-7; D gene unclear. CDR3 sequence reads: CASRSTAVRYYEQYF. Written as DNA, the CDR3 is TGTGCCAGCAGGTCGACTGCGGTACGCTACTACGAGCAGTACTTC.